This T cell receptor (beta chain) was recovered during a study of blood T cell repertoires in COVID-19. Across the whole study: Some COVID-19 samples were acute and others convalescent; all came from the United States, Italy and Spain.

Participants came from fewer than 25 US areas, aged roughly 18 to 100 years. Participants' own reports of clinical history determined their cohort assignment. Here immunoSEQ multiplex PCR was the method, and the copy in TCRdb shows in-frame clones only, minus some. The table has over 150,000 clones, around four fifths seen once. Germline V CDR1 and CDR2: MDHEN, SYDVKM. This CDR3 is 15 amino acids long. The V and J ends lost 6 bases and 4 bases, in that order; junction bases with no gene match: 9. The TCR was taken from a woman aged 45-59 years who had recovered from COVID-19. This chain uses TRBV28 with TRBJ1-1, with TRBD1 matching 9 bases. Input material: PBMCs or T cells enriched from blood (not recorded which). Here the CDR3 reads CASSPVGTGLTEAFF. The CDR3 DNA is TGTGCCAGCAGCCCAGTTGGGACAGGGCTCACTGAAGCTTTCTTT.